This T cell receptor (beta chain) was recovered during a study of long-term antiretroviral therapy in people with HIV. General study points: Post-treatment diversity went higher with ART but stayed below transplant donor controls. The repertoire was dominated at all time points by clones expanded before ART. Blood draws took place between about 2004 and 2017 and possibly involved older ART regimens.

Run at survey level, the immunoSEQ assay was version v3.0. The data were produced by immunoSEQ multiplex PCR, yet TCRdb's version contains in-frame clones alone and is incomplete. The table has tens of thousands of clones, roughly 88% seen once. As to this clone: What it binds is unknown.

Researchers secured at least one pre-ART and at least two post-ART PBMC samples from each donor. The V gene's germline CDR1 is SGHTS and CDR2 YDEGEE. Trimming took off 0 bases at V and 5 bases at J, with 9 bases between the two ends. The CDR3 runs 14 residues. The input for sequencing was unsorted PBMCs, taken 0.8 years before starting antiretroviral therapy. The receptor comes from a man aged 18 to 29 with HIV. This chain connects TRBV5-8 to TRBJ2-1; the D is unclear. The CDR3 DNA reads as TGTGCCAGCAGCTTGGACAGACCTAACAATGAGCAGTTCTTC. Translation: CASSLDRPNNEQFF.